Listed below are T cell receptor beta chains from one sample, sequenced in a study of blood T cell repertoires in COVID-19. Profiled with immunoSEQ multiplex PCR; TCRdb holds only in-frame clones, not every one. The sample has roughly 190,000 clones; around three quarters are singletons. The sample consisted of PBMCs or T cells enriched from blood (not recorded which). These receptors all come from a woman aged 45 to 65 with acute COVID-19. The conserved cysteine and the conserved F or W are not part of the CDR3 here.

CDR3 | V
ASSAGREGTPRVETQY | TRBV9
ASSLLAPDSYNSPLH | TRBV5-1
ASSFRAGPEDTQY | TRBV7-8
ASSQDNRSPLH | TRBV4-2
ASSPTRGGDTEAF | TRBV18
ASRLNSGANVLT | TRBV6-6
ASSLSGQGDYGYT | TRBV28
ASSSPDRGLRGYT | TRBV19
ASSLAQTGFGETQY | TRBV3-1/TRBV3-2
AWSVVRGYGYT | TRBV30
ASSRDRGPEAF | TRBV11-2
ATSGTVSSETQY | TRBV24-1
ASSEIRQGRSYGYT | TRBV6-1
ASGLAGGRETQY | TRBV12-5
ASTMDPGTGNQPQH | TRBV28
ASSKGQGAWEKLF | TRBV28
ASSKDRAGNTIY | TRBV27
SVAQGGYGYT | TRBV29-1
ASTPGAGGHQPQH | TRBV28
ASSLGGWQSENYGYT | TRBV11-2
ASSYRIDRGLTDTQY | TRBV6-2/TRBV6-3
ASSDGGNTEAF | TRBV12-3/TRBV12-4
ASSWGLAGDTDTQY | TRBV5-1
SASKDRKALMNSYNEQF | TRBV20-1
ASTTAASGGAGTDTQY | TRBV28
ASSLVGGGPFNEKLF | TRBV7-6
ARTGGRAGNTIY | TRBV9
ASSLVRARGRGTEAF | TRBV7-9
ASSHTRVGTGELF | TRBV7-3
ASSPRDRGNQPQH | TRBV19
ASSLQGATNYGYT | TRBV28
AISEVGYGYT | TRBV10-3
ASSLLPGFPDTEAF | TRBV7-8
ASSRDSSLYNEQF | TRBV14
ASSMGHINTEAF | TRBV19
AMWGTSQGGPNTEAF | TRBV7-9
ASSVLGQGVPLH | TRBV9
ASSDQANTEAF | TRBV12-3/TRBV12-4